The rows below give T cell receptor beta chains drawn from one sample of a study of blood T cells in healthy people across ages. TCRdb independently ran MiXCR on the 5' RACE reads; one entry per CDR3 protein. The repertoire holds 800,000 to 1,000,000 distinct CDR3 sequences, with about 48% as singletons. Sequencing input: blood. All receptors come from a man aged 30 to 39 in good health. CDR3s include the opening cysteine and the closing phenylalanine or tryptophan. A D gene is named only where the DNA matches it firmly. Only some rows state a clone size, as once, few, many or a class for expanded clones.

CDR3: CASSWAGSNTQYF; DNA: TGTGCCAGCAGTTGGGCAGGGTCAAATACGCAGTATTTT; V: TRBV6-6; D: .; size: once; J: TRBJ2-3
CDR3: CASNQPGQKKTYEQYF; DNA: TGTGCCAGCAACCAACCGGGACAGAAAAAGACCTACGAGCAGTACTTC; V: TRBV28; D: TRBD1; size: few; J: TRBJ2-7
CDR3: CASSVASGGSYNEQFF; DNA: TGTGCCAGCTCAGTCGCTAGCGGGGGTTCCTACAATGAGCAGTTCTTC; V: TRBV18; D: TRBD2; size: .; J: TRBJ2-1
CDR3: CVSSQGTLYEQYF; DNA: TGCGTCAGCAGCCAAGGGACACTCTACGAGCAGTACTTC; V: TRBV4-3; D: .; size: .; J: TRBJ2-7
CDR3: CASSQLGTTTNEKLFF; DNA: TGTGCCAGCAGCCAACTAGGGACAACAACTAATGAAAAACTGTTTTTT; V: TRBV4-2; D: .; size: .; J: TRBJ1-4
CDR3: CASSLGRVVGTDTQYF; DNA: TGTGCCAGCAGCTTAGGCCGCGTGGTGGGCACAGATACGCAGTATTTT; V: TRBV7-9; D: .; size: .; J: TRBJ2-3
CDR3: CASSLMASETQYF; DNA: TGTGCCAGCAGCTTAATGGCCTCGGAGACCCAGTACTTC; V: TRBV11-3; D: .; size: few; J: TRBJ2-5
CDR3: CASSSLWVDQGTDTQYF; DNA: TGTGCCAGCAGCTCTCTCTGGGTGGACCAGGGGACAGATACGCAGTATTTT; V: TRBV7-2; D: .; size: .; J: TRBJ2-3
CDR3: CASRVDRVGTEAFF; DNA: TGTGCCAGCAGAGTCGACAGAGTGGGAACTGAAGCTTTCTTT; V: TRBV27; D: .; size: .; J: TRBJ1-1
CDR3: CASSLDALGLETQYF; DNA: TGTGCTAGCAGCTTAGACGCTTTGGGGTTGGAGACCCAGTACTTC; V: TRBV7-7; D: .; size: many; J: TRBJ2-5
CDR3: CSANRLAGVAETQYF; DNA: TGCAGTGCTAACCGGCTAGCGGGAGTGGCGGAGACCCAGTACTTC; V: TRBV20-1; D: TRBD2; size: .; J: TRBJ2-5
CDR3: CASRRGGRTDTQYF; DNA: TGTGCCAGCAGGAGGGGGGGCAGGACAGATACGCAGTATTTT; V: TRBV28; D: .; size: .; J: TRBJ2-3
CDR3: CTSSLVLAGTTDTQYF; DNA: TGTACCAGCAGCTTGGTACTAGCGGGGACCACAGATACGCAGTATTTT; V: TRBV13; D: TRBD2; size: once; J: TRBJ2-3
CDR3: CASSGPGTDTQYF; DNA: TGTGCCAGCTCAGGCCCGGGGACAGATACGCAGTATTTT; V: TRBV18; D: .; size: few; J: TRBJ2-3
CDR3: CASSLQGETDTQYF; DNA: TGCGCCAGCAGCTTACAGGGTGAGACAGATACGCAGTATTTT; V: TRBV5-1; D: .; size: .; J: TRBJ2-3
CDR3: CASSAPETGISYNEQFF; DNA: TGTGCCAGCAGCGCACCTGAGACAGGCATCTCCTACAATGAGCAGTTCTTC; V: TRBV9; D: .; size: .; J: TRBJ2-1
CDR3: CASIRDVGGYYGYTF; DNA: TGTGCCAGCATCAGGGACGTAGGGGGCTACTATGGCTACACCTTC; V: TRBV7-2; D: TRBD1; size: .; J: TRBJ1-2
CDR3: CSARDYSNQPQHF; DNA: TGCAGTGCTAGGGATTATAGCAATCAGCCCCAGCATTTT; V: TRBV20-1; D: .; size: .; J: TRBJ1-5
CDR3: CASSRPPGDTDTQYF; DNA: TGTGCCAGCAGCCGTCCCCCTGGAGACACAGATACGCAGTATTTT; V: TRBV7-2; D: .; size: .; J: TRBJ2-3
CDR3: CASRQGANNEQFF; DNA: TGCGCCAGCCGACAGGGGGCTAACAATGAGCAGTTCTTC; V: TRBV5-1; D: TRBD1; size: .; J: TRBJ2-1
CDR3: CASSETGRDSPLHF; DNA: TGCGCCAGCAGCGAGACAGGAAGGGATTCACCCCTCCACTTT; V: TRBV5-1; D: .; size: once; J: TRBJ1-6
CDR3: CASSAIQGSIDTEAFF; DNA: TGTGCCAGCAGTGCCATACAGGGGTCGATTGACACTGAAGCTTTCTTT; V: TRBV27; D: TRBD1; size: .; J: TRBJ1-1